This T cell receptor (beta chain) was documented in a study of human T cells and chemical hapten exposure. Study-level background: Investigators sensitized about 2 cm by about 2 cm of upper inner arm skin with 2% DPC.

The sample holds many counts of this clonotype. The time point was: pre-sensitization, week 0. Treatment indicated: therapeutic diphenylcyclopropenone sensitization with weekly scalp DPC. MiXCR, applied by TCRdb to the RACE reads, yields one record per CDR3 protein. Of 65,000 to 70,000 distinct CDR3 sequences in the sample, 9.5% to 13% were seen once. Germline lookup yields CDR1 SGHTA and CDR2 FQGTGA. V lost 1 base, J lost 5 bases, and 9 bases lay in between. The CDR3 runs to 15 residues. The chain couples TRBV7-3 to TRBJ1-6; maybe TRBD1 (5 bases). This TCR was recovered from a woman in her 50s with alopecia areata. Some clones in this sample may be carry-over from other donors' samples. The sequencing here drew on whole blood, taken in connection with sensitization to the hapten diphenylcyclopropenone (DPC). CDR3 coding DNA: TGTGCCAGCAGCTTAAGTCCCAGGGATAATTCACCCCTCCACTTT. This translates into CASSLSPRDNSPLHF.